These 13 T cell receptor beta chains came from one sample sequenced in a study of cytomegalovirus exposure and HLA in healthy donors. A multiplex PCR was run with 60 Vbeta primers and 13 Jbeta primers. Sequenced by immunoSEQ multiplex PCR; TCRdb stores in-frame clones only, minus some. The table has approximately 150,000 clones, approximately 85% seen once. The sample comprised PBMCs. The receptors were sampled from a woman in her thirties or forties in good health and CMV-seronegative.

This chain uses TRBV5-6 with TRBJ2-7; D possibly corresponds to TRBD2 (5 bases). Trimming left V 4 bases short and J 2 bases short, with 19 bases between. The length of the CDR3 is 16 residues. The germline V gene has CDR1 SGHDT and CDR2 YYEEEE. Written as DNA, the CDR3 is TGTGCCAGCAGCGATTGGTCGTGGAGCGGAGCCTACGAGCAGTACTTC. It specifies CASSDWSWSGAYEQYF.

This sequence joins TRBV10-2 and TRBJ2-2; D gene unclear. In germline, CDR1 is WSHSY, CDR2 SAAADI. CDR3 size: 14 residues. V lost 2 bases and J 2 bases, leaving 6 bases between the germline ends. In DNA, the CDR3 is TGCGCCAGCAGTGAGGTTCCTAACACCGGGGAGCTGTTTTTT. This codes for CASSEVPNTGELFF.

This clone has just one count. The rearrangement links TRBV27 to TRBJ1-5; D gene ambiguous. Trimming left V 2 bases short and J 4 bases short, with 9 bases between. The CDR3 has 14 residues. Germline values: CDR1 MNHEY, CDR2 SMNVEV (reference sequence). The chain's CDR3 is CASSLGSGNQPQHF. The CDR3 region has the DNA TGTGCCAGCAGTTTAGGAAGCGGGAATCAGCCCCAGCATTTT.

The V call is TRBV15, the J call TRBJ1-1; weak D call: TRBD1 (5 bases). Germline lookup yields CDR1 LNHNV and CDR2 YYDKDF (reference sequence). Trimming left V 4 bases short and J 1 base short, with 7 bases between. The CDR3 covers 13 residues. CDR3 in amino acids: CATSTDRNTEAFF. The DNA of the CDR3 is TGTGCCACCAGCACTGACAGGAACACTGAAGCTTTCTTT.

The chain links TRBV19 to TRBJ1-2; D possibly corresponds to TRBD1 (5 bases). The CDR3 has 14 amino acids. The germline V and J ends were trimmed by 7 bases and 4 bases, with 16 bases remaining between them. Germline assignment: CDR1 LNHDA and CDR2 SQIVND (reference sequence). CDR3 nucleotide sequence: TGTGCCAGTAAAATGACAGCAACATCCTATGGCTACACCTTC. Its protein product is CASKMTATSYGYTF.

This rearrangement joins TRBV6-1 to TRBJ2-5; D ambiguous. The DNA matches TRBJ2-7 better at its end, which makes the J call doubtful. This CDR3 has 15 residues. Germline CDR1 is MNHNS and CDR2 is SASEGT. Here the CDR3 DNA reads TGTGCCAGCAGTGTCGTCACTTCCTCAGGCTACGAGCAGTACTTC. Its translation: CASSVVTSSGYEQYF.

With regard to this clone: The junction does not match germline at one end; this may be a read error. V is TRBV28 and J is TRBJ1-1; TRBD1 is a possible D gene (5 bases). Germline CDR1 MDHEN, CDR2 SYDVKM. The CDR3 has 14 amino acids. The chain's CDR3 is CASGHGGENAEAFF. The CDR3 nucleotides are TGTGCCAGCGGACACGGAGGGGAGAACGCTGAAGCTTTCTTT.

As DNA, the CDR3 is TGTGCCAGCAGTTTAGAAACGGGAGGGCCCTACGAGCAGTACTTC. Translation gives CASSLETGGPYEQYF. This rearrangement joins TRBV27 to TRBJ2-7; 8 bases align to TRBD2. The CDR3 has 15 residues. V shed 2 bases and J 2 bases; nucleotides not matched to a gene: 5. CDR1 MNHEY and CDR2 SMNVEV come from the germline V gene (reference sequence).

This sequence joins TRBV21-1 and TRBJ1-3. TRBV21-1 is noted as a pseudogene. The CDR3 totals 14 residues. The CDR3 DNA is TGTGCCAGCAGCAAAGCCCTCTCTGGAAACACCATATATTTT. As protein: CASSKALSGNTIYF.

The gene calls are TRBV11-1 and TRBJ2-5, with unresolved D. CDR3 length: 11 amino acids. Germline V CDR1 and CDR2: SGHAT, FQDESV (reference sequence). Trimming stripped 4 bases from V and 5 bases from J, with 5 bases between. This chain's CDR3 is CASSSEETQYF. In DNA, the CDR3 is TGTGCCAGCAGCTCCGAGGAGACCCAGTACTTC.

The chain links TRBV21-1 to TRBJ1-1; no check of the table's D call, TRBD1, against the DNA was made. TRBV21-1 is a known pseudogene. This CDR3 contains 16 residues. This CDR3 is CASSKEETGKNTEAFF. The CDR3 nucleotides are TGTGCCAGCAGCAAAGAAGAGACAGGGAAGAACACTGAAGCTTTCTTT.

The chain links TRBV4-1 to TRBJ2-2, with 14 positions matching TRBD2. Losses at the gene ends were 4 bases for V and 1 base for J; bases not matched to a gene: 8. Germline-derived CDR1 and CDR2 are MGHRA and YSYEKL. The CDR3 length is 19 residues. The CDR3 bases are TGCGCCAGCAGCCTCCCGGGACTAGCGGGAGCGAAGAACACCGGGGAGCTGTTTTTT. Translation gives CASSLPGLAGAKNTGELFF.

The V call is TRBV28, the J call TRBJ1-1; a possible D gene is TRBD1 (5 bases). Germline V gives CDR1 MDHEN, CDR2 SYDVKM. The V and J ends lost 5 bases and 4 bases respectively, with 14 bases between them. The CDR3 has 14 amino acids. The CDR3, as DNA: TGTGCCAGCAGTCCGGGACCCGGGGGCACTGAAGCTTTCTTT. Amino acid sequence: CASSPGPGGTEAFF.